These T cell receptor beta chains were read from a single sample in a study of CXCR3-negative and CXCR3-positive naive CD8 T cells. TCRdb reprocessed the 5' RACE reads; each CDR3 protein has one entry and no DNA is given. The listing contains more than 50,000 distinct CDR3 sequences. The sample consisted of naive CXCR3- CD8+ T cells from blood. All receptors derive from a human donor in good health. Some clones in this sample may be carry-over from other donors' samples. Both conserved end residues are part of each CDR3. Clone sizes are given selectively: once, few, many, or a class where the clone is expanded.

CDR3: CSAYGDWTGEDARLTNEKLFF; V: TRBV20-1; size: .; J: TRBJ1-4
CDR3: CASSLSGGASRLRNEQFF; V: TRBV27; size: .; J: TRBJ2-1
CDR3: CASSSLLANQMNGELFF; V: TRBV28; size: .; J: TRBJ2-2
CDR3: CASSLPGQDYGYTF; V: TRBV3-1; size: .; J: TRBJ1-2
CDR3: CSVSSGQEYEQYF; V: TRBV29-1; size: .; J: TRBJ2-7
CDR3: CASSLGDGYYEQYF; V: TRBV5-1; size: .; J: TRBJ2-7
CDR3: CASSPEGSSYEQYF; V: TRBV5-1; size: .; J: TRBJ2-7
CDR3: CASNLIGESSYNEQFF; V: TRBV7-2; size: .; J: TRBJ2-1
CDR3: CSARVWGEAGDEQFF; V: TRBV20-1; size: .; J: TRBJ2-1
CDR3: CASSFPDRVAFF; V: TRBV28; size: .; J: TRBJ1-1
CDR3: CASSLPSGTGSDEQFF; V: TRBV5-1; size: .; J: TRBJ2-1
CDR3: CASIPPRRSSANTIYF; V: TRBV28; size: .; J: TRBJ1-3
CDR3: CSATGENSNTEAFF; V: TRBV20-1; size: .; J: TRBJ1-1
CDR3: CASSWTGISNQPQHF; V: TRBV12-3/TRBV12-4; size: .; J: TRBJ1-5
CDR3: CASTSGTETYEQYF; V: TRBV2; size: .; J: TRBJ2-7
CDR3: CATSQGWNEQFF; V: TRBV15; size: .; J: TRBJ2-1
CDR3: CASSPRTEGRRTQYF; V: TRBV28; size: .; J: TRBJ2-3
CDR3: CASSLDGQGPRGQYF; V: TRBV5-1; size: .; J: TRBJ2-7
CDR3: CASSQLSGTQETQYF; V: TRBV23-1; size: .; J: TRBJ2-5
CDR3: CSATTGTGGDILGEKLFF; V: TRBV20-1; size: .; J: TRBJ1-4
CDR3: CASSVGTTNQETQYF; V: TRBV9; size: .; J: TRBJ2-5
CDR3: CASSYGQSPPHTF; V: TRBV6-5; size: .; J: TRBJ1-2
CDR3: CASSPSPSYEQYF; V: TRBV7-2; size: .; J: TRBJ2-7
CDR3: CASSLQPYEQYF; V: TRBV28; size: .; J: TRBJ2-7
CDR3: CASSLEVSNQPQHF; V: TRBV7-9; size: .; J: TRBJ1-5
CDR3: CASSYGDTQYF; V: TRBV6-5; size: .; J: TRBJ2-3
CDR3: CASTLGGNPYEQYF; V: TRBV28; size: .; J: TRBJ2-7
CDR3: CASSQDGGFGELFF; V: TRBV4-3; size: medium-sized; J: TRBJ2-2
CDR3: CATSRQDRGVYNEQFF; V: TRBV15; size: .; J: TRBJ2-1
CDR3: CASSLGIWMEVADTQYF; V: TRBV11-2; size: .; J: TRBJ2-3
CDR3: CATSRDGTSGETQYF; V: TRBV15; size: .; J: TRBJ2-5
CDR3: CASSVATDYNEQFF; V: TRBV9; size: .; J: TRBJ2-1